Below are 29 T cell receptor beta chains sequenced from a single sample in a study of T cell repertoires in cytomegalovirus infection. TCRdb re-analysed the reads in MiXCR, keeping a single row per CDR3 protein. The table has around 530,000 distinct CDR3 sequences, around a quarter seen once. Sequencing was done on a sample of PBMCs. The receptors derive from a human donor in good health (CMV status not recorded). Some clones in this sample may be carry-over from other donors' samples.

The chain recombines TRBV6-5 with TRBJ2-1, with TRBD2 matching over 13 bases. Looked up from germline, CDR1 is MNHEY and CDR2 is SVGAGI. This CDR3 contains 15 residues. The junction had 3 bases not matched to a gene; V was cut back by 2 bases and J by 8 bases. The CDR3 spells CASSYGLAGDDEQFF. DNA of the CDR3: TGTGCCAGCAGTTACGGACTAGCGGGAGATGATGAGCAGTTCTTC.

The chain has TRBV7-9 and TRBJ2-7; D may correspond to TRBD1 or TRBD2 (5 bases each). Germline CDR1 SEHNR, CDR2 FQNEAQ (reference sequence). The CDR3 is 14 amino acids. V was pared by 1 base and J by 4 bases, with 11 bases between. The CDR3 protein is CASSLGPRGYEQYF. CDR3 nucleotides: TGTGCCAGCAGCTTAGGACCGAGGGGTTACGAGCAGTACTTC.

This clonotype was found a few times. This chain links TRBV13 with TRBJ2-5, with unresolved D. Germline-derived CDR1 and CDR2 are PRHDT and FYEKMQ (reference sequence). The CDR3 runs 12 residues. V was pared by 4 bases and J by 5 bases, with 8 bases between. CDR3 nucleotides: TGTGCCAGCAGCTCGGAACGGGAGACCCAGTACTTC. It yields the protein CASSSERETQYF. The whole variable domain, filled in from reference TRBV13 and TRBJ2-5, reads AAGVIQSPRHLIKEKRETATLKCYPIPRHDTVYWYQQGPGQDPQFLISFYEKMQSDKGSIPDRFSAQQFSDYHSELNMSSLELGDSALYFCASSSERETQYFGPGTRLLVL.

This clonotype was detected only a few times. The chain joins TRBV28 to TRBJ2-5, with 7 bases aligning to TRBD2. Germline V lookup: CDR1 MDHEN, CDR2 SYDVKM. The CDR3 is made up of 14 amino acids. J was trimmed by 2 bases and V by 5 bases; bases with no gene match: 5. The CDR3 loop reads CASSGSGKQETQYF. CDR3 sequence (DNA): TGTGCCAGCAGTGGGAGCGGGAAACAAGAGACCCAGTACTTC.

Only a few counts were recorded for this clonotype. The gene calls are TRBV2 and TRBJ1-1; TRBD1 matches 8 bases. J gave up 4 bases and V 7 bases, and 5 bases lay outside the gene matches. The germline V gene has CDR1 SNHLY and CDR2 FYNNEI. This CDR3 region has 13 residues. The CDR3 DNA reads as TGTGCCAGCACTCGAGACAGGGGCACTGAAGCTTTCTTT. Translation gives CASTRDRGTEAFF.

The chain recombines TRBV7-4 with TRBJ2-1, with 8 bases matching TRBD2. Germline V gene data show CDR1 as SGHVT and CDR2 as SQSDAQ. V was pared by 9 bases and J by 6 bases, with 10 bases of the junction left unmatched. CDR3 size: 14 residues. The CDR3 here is CASKAGVLGNEQFF. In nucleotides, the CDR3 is TGTGCCAGTAAAGCGGGAGTCCTCGGCAATGAGCAGTTCTTC.

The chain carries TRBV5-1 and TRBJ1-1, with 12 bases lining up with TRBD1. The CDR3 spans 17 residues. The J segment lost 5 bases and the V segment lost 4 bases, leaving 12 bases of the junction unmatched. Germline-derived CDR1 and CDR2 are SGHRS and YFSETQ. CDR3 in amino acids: CASSPGTGGFYKTEAFF. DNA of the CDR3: TGCGCCAGCAGCCCCGGGACAGGGGGCTTTTATAAGACTGAAGCTTTCTTT.

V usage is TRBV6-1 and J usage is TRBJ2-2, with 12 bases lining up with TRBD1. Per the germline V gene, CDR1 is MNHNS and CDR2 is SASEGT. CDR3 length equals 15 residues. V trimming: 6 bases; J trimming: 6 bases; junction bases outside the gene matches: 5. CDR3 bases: TGTGCCAGCAGAGGGGACAGGGGGCGTGCCGGGGAGCTGTTTTTT. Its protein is CASRGDRGRAGELFF.

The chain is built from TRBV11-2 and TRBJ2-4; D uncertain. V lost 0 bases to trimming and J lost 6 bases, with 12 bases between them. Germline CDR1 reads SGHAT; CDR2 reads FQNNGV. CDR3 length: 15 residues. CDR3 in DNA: TGTGCCAGCAGCTTAGAGACTCTCACTTCAAACATTCAGTACTTC. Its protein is CASSLETLTSNIQYF. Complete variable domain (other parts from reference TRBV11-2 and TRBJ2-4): EAGVAQSPRYKIIEKRQSVAFWCNPISGHATLYWYQQILGQGPKLLIQFQNNGVVDDSQLPKDRFSAERLKGVDSTLKIQPAKLEDSAVYLCASSLETLTSNIQYFGAGTRLSVL.

CDR3 bases: TGTGCCAGCAGCTTGGGTCAGGGTTACACCGGGGAGCTGTTTTTT. As protein: CASSLGQGYTGELFF. The V gene is TRBV7-2, the J gene TRBJ2-2; D may be TRBD1 (5 bases). Germline CDR1 reads SGHTA; CDR2 reads FQGNSA. Between the trimmed V and J ends, which lost 3 bases and 3 bases, there was a span of 11 bases. The CDR3 spans 15 residues.

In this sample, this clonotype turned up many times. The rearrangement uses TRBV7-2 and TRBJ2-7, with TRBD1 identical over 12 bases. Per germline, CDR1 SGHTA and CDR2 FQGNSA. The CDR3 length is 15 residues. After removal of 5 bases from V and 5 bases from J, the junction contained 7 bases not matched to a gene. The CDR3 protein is CASSRSGTGGHEQYF. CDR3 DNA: TGTGCCAGCAGCCGGTCCGGGACAGGGGGCCACGAGCAGTACTTC.

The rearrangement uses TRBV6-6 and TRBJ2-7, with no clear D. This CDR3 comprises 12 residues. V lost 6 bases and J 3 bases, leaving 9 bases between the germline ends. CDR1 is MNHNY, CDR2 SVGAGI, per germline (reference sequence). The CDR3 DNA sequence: TGTGCCAGCAGCTATGACATCTACGAGCAGTACGTC. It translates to CASSYDIYEQYV.

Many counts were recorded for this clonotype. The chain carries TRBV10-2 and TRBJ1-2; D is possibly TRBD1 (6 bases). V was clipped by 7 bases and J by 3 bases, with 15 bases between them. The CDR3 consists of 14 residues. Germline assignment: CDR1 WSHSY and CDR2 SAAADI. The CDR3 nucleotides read TGCGCCAGCACGCCATATTCAGGGGACTATGGCTACACCTTC. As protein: CASTPYSGDYGYTF.

The CDR3, as DNA: TGCGCCAGCAGCTTGGTAAGGGGGGACACTGAAGCTTTCTTT. Protein product: CASSLVRGDTEAFF. The chain employs TRBV5-1 and TRBJ1-1; possible D gene TRBD1, 6 bases. This CDR3 is 14 amino acids long. Deletions cut 0 bases from V and 3 bases from J, with 9 bases between. CDR1 is SGHRS and CDR2 is YFSETQ in the germline V gene.

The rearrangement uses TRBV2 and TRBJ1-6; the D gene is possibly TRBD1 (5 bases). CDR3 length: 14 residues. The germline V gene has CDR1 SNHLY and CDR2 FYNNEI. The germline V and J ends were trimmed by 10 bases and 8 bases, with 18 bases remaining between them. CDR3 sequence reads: CATPLGVGDSPLHF. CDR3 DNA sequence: TGTGCCACCCCTCTGGGGGTCGGAGATTCACCCCTCCACTTT.

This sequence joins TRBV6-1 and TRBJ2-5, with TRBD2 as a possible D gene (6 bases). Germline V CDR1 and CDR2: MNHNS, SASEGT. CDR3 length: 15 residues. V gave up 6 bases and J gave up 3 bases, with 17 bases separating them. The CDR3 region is CASSYNPTRKETQYF. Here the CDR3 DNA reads TGTGCCAGCAGCTACAACCCGACTAGAAAAGAGACCCAGTACTTC.

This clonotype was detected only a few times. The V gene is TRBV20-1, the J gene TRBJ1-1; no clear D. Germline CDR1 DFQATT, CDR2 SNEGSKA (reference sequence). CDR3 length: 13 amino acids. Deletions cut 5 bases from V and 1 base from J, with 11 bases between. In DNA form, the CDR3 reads TGCAGTGCTGGACCCGATCGGAACACTGAAGCTTTCTTT. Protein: CSAGPDRNTEAFF.

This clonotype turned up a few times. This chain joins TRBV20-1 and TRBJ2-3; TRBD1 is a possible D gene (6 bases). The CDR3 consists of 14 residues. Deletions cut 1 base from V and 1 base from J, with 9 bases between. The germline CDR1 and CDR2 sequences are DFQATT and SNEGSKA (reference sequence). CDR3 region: CSARAGQGTDTQYF. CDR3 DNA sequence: TGCAGTGCTAGAGCGGGACAAGGCACAGATACGCAGTATTTT.

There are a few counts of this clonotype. CDR3 DNA sequence: TGTGCCAGCAGTTTATTTGGCCGCGCCCTCCAATATACGCAGTATTTT. It specifies CASSLFGRALQYTQYF. The chain recombines TRBV12-3 or TRBV12-4 with TRBJ2-3; D ambiguous. With 2 bases removed from V and 7 bases from J, the gap between germline ends came to 19 bases. CDR3 size: 16 residues.

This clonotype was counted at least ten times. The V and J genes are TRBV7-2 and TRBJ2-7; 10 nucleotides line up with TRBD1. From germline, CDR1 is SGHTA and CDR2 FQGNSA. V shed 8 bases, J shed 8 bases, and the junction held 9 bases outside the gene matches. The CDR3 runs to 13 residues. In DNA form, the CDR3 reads TGTGCCAGCTCACCGGGACAGGGGTATCAGCAGTACTTC. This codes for CASSPGQGYQQYF. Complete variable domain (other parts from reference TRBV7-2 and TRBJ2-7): GAGVSQSPSNKVTEKGKDVELRCDPISGHTALYWYRQSLGQGLEFLIYFQGNSAPDKSGLPSDRFSAERTGGSVSTLTIQRTQQEDSAVYLCASSPGQGYQQYFGPGTRLTVT.

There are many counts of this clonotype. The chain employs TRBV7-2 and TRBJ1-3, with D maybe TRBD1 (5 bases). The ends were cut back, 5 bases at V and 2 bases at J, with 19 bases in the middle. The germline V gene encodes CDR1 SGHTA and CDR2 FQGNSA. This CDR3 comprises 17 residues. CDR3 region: CASSHQEQAAAGNTIYF. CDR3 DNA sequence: TGTGCCAGCAGCCACCAAGAACAGGCCGCGGCTGGAAACACCATATATTTT.

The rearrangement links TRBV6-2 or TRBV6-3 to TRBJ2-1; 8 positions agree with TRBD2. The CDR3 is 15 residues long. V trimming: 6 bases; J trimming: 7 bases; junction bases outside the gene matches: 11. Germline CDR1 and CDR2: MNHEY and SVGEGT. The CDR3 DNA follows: TGTGCCAGCAGCCCCCGGCGGAGCGGGAGAAATGAGCAGTTCTTC. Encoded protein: CASSPRRSGRNEQFF.

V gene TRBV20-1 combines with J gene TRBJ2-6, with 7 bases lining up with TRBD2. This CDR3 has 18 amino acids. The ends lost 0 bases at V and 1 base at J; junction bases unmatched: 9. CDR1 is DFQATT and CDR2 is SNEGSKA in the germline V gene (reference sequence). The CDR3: CSARDLRGELSGANVLTF. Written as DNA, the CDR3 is TGCAGTGCTAGAGATTTACGGGGGGAGCTTTCTGGGGCCAACGTCCTGACTTTC.

CDR3 residues: CASSPLRFYNEQFF. The CDR3 DNA is TGTGCCAGCTCACCCCTCAGATTCTACAATGAGCAGTTCTTC. The chain is built from TRBV18 and TRBJ2-1; D unresolved. This CDR3 is built from 14 residues. V lost 3 bases and J 3 bases, leaving 9 bases between the germline ends. Germline loops: CDR1 KGHSH, CDR2 LQKENI.

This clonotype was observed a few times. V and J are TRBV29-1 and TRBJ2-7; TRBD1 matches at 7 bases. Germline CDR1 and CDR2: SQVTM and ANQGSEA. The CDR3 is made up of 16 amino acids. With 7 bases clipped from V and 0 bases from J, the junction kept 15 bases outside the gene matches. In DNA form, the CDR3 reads TGCAGCGCTATCCCTCGACAGGGCCATAGCTCCTACGAGCAGTACTTC. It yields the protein CSAIPRQGHSSYEQYF.

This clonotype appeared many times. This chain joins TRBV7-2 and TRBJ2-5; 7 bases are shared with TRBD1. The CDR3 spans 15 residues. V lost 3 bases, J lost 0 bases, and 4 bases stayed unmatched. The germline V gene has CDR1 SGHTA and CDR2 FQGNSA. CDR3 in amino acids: CASSLGTAYQETQYF. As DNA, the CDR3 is TGTGCCAGCAGCTTGGGGACAGCGTACCAAGAGACCCAGTACTTC.

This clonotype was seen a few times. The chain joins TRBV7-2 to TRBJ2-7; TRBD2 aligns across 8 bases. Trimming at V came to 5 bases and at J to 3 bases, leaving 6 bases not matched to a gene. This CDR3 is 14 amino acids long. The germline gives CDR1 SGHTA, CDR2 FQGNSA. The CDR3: CASSGVTSGYEQYV. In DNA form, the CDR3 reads TGTGCCAGCAGCGGGGTAACTAGCGGCTACGAGCAGTACGTC.

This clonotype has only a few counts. CDR3: CASTSGFPDTQYF. For the CDR3, the DNA is TGTGCCAGCACCTCGGGGTTTCCAGATACGCAGTATTTT. The chain has TRBV27 and TRBJ2-3; D perhaps matches TRBD2 (5 bases). The CDR3 length is 13 residues. The germline V gene has CDR1 MNHEY and CDR2 SMNVEV (reference sequence). Trimming removed 7 bases from V and 4 bases from J, with 12 bases in between.

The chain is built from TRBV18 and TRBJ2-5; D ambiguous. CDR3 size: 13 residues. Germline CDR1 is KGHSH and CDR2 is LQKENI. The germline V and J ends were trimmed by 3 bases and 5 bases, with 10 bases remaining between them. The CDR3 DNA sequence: TGTGCCAGCTCACCCGCAAGCTCGGAGACCCAGTACTTC. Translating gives CASSPASSETQYF. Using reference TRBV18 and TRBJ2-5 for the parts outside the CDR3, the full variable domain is NAGVMQNPRHLVRRRGQEARLRCSPMKGHSHVYWYRQLPEEGLKFMVYLQKENIIDESGMPKERFSAEFPKEGPSILRIQQVVRGDSAAYFCASSPASSETQYFGPGTRLLVL.